What follows are 25 T cell receptor beta chains derived from one specimen sequenced in a study of identical twins. TCRdb re-analysed the 5' RACE reads in MiXCR, keeping a single row per CDR3 protein. The sample records roughly 570,000 distinct CDR3 sequences, 9.6% being singletons. The same sample was also used in a study of yellow fever vaccine responses in identical twins.

The source material was PBMCs. Every receptor here comes from a woman aged 18-29 years in good health.

This clonotype was counted a few times. The chain combines TRBV7-2 with TRBJ2-1; D call uncertain. Germline-derived CDR1 and CDR2 are SGHTA and FQGNSA. This CDR3 comprises 12 residues. Trimming left V 11 bases short and J 0 bases short, with 8 bases between. CDR3 DNA: TGTGCCGGTAAGAGCTCCTACAATGAGCAGTTCTTC. It specifies CAGKSSYNEQFF.

This sequence joins TRBV20-1 and TRBJ2-1; 9 nucleotides line up with TRBD2. V lost 1 base to trimming and J lost 3 bases; unmatched junction nucleotides: 10. The CDR3 totals 17 residues. Germline V lookup: CDR1 DFQATT, CDR2 SNEGSKA (reference sequence). CDR3 nucleotides: TGCAGTGCTAGAGTGGCGGGGGGGCGATCAAACTACAATGAGCAGTTCTTC. It codes for CSARVAGGRSNYNEQFF.

There are many counts of this clonotype. The genes are TRBV5-1 and TRBJ1-2; a weak D match, TRBD1 (5 bases). Germline V lookup: CDR1 SGHRS, CDR2 YFSETQ. This CDR3 region has 15 residues. The V end was cut by 4 bases, the J end by 5 bases, with 18 bases between. CDR3 nucleotides: TGCGCCAGCAGCCCCGTCAGCCTTGGGGGATATGGCTACACCTTC. Its translation: CASSPVSLGGYGYTF.

This clonotype was observed a few times. The chain joins TRBV25-1 to TRBJ1-1, with D tentatively TRBD1 (5 bases). The CDR3 extends over 14 amino acids. Trimming stripped 2 bases from V and 1 base from J, with 8 bases between. Germline V gene sequence: CDR1 MGHDK, CDR2 SYGVNS. The DNA of the CDR3 is TGTGCCAGCAGTGAACGAAGGGGGAACACTGAAGCTTTCTTT. Encoded protein: CASSERRGNTEAFF.

The chain links TRBV10-3 to TRBJ2-7; TRBD1 matches 9 bases. CDR1 and CDR2 from the germline V gene are ENHRY and SYGVKD. The length of the CDR3 is 16 residues. Trimming removed 0 bases from V and 7 bases from J; junction bases left unmatched: 10. The DNA of the CDR3 is TGTGCCATCAGTGAGTCGATAGGGGACAGGGAAGGAGAGCAGTACTTC. Residues: CAISESIGDREGEQYF.

This clonotype was detected only a few times. The chain links TRBV20-1 to TRBJ2-7; D might be TRBD1 or TRBD2, each matching 5 bases. The CDR3 has 16 residues. Trimming took off 3 bases at V and 6 bases at J, with 24 bases between the two ends. Germline V gene lookup returns CDR1 DFQATT and CDR2 SNEGSKA (reference sequence). CDR3 DNA: TGCAGTGCTAGGGAACCTGTTCCCCGGGCTGGGGGCGAGCAGTACTTC. Translating it yields CSAREPVPRAGGEQYF.

This clonotype has only a few counts. The V call is TRBV11-1, the J call TRBJ2-1, with 7 bases identical to TRBD1. V dropped 11 bases and J dropped 0; count of bases not matched to a gene: 25. Germline CDR1 is SGHAT and CDR2 is FQDESV (reference sequence). The CDR3 consists of 20 residues. The CDR3 protein is CAGGDKSIAGSGGSYNEQFF. CDR3 DNA: TGTGCCGGGGGTGACAAGAGCATTGCGGGTTCAGGGGGCTCCTACAATGAGCAGTTCTTC.

Many counts were recorded for this clonotype. In DNA, the CDR3 is TGCAGTGCGCCTATAGTCGGGGAGACCCAGTACTTC. Translated, it gives CSAPIVGETQYF. V usage is TRBV20-1 and J usage is TRBJ2-5; D call uncertain. V shed 6 bases and J shed 5 bases, with 13 bases lying between them. The CDR3 extends over 12 amino acids. CDR1 and CDR2 (germline): DFQATT, SNEGSKA (reference sequence).

This clonotype was seen only a few times. The chain employs TRBV5-1 and TRBJ2-6; 9 bases are shared with TRBD1. V trimming: 4 bases; J trimming: 1 base; junction bases outside the gene matches: 6. CDR3 length: 17 amino acids. CDR1 and CDR2 (germline): SGHRS, YFSETQ. The CDR3 coding sequence is TGCGCCAGCAGCGGGGGACAGGGACTTTCTGGGGCCAACGTCCTGACTTTC. It is translated as CASSGGQGLSGANVLTF.

The gene calls are TRBV9 and TRBJ2-6; tentative D call: TRBD2 (7 bases). The germline V and J ends were trimmed by 4 bases and 2 bases, with 25 bases remaining between them. The CDR3 is made up of 20 amino acids. Germline V gene lookup returns CDR1 SGDLS and CDR2 YYNGEE. CDR3 region: CASSTPTRGGSEAGANVLTF. CDR3 coding DNA: TGTGCCAGCAGCACACCAACAAGGGGGGGTAGTGAGGCTGGGGCCAACGTCCTGACTTTC.

This clonotype was picked up a small number of times. This rearrangement joins TRBV6-2 or TRBV6-3 to TRBJ2-1; tentative D call: TRBD2 (5 bases). The germline V gene encodes CDR1 MNHEY and CDR2 SVGEGT. V was pared by 5 bases and J by 4 bases, with 18 bases between. The CDR3 is 16 amino acids. The CDR3 loop reads CASSQPRGQEYNEQFF. CDR3 DNA sequence: TGTGCCAGCAGTCAACCACGAGGGCAGGAATACAATGAGCAGTTCTTC.

This clonotype was seen at least ten times. The chain carries TRBV20-1 and TRBJ2-4; D is possibly TRBD1 (5 bases). CDR1 and CDR2 from the germline V gene are DFQATT and SNEGSKA (reference sequence). Deletions cut 1 base from V and 6 bases from J, with 7 bases between. The CDR3 spans 12 residues. The CDR3 sequence is CSARVQGNIQYF. The CDR3, as DNA: TGCAGTGCTAGAGTCCAGGGAAACATTCAGTACTTC.

This clonotype was detected ten times or more. The chain uses TRBV7-9 and TRBJ1-6, with D perhaps matching TRBD1 (5 bases). This CDR3 contains 13 residues. V dropped 7 bases and J dropped 7 bases, with 11 bases sitting between them. The germline V gene encodes CDR1 SEHNR and CDR2 FQNEAQ (reference sequence). The CDR3, as DNA: TGTGCCAGCACGGAGGGGTCCAATTCACCCCTCCACTTT. Residues: CASTEGSNSPLHF.

This clonotype was seen a few times. The chain couples TRBV7-9 to TRBJ2-5; no reliable D call. Trimming shortened V by 3 bases and J by 4 bases, and 9 bases separated the two germline ends. This CDR3 contains 13 residues. Germline CDR1 and CDR2: SEHNR and FQNEAQ (reference sequence). The CDR3 nucleotides are TGTGCCAGCAGCTTCGGCAGAAGAGAGACCCAGTACTTC. Protein: CASSFGRRETQYF.

The chain carries TRBV20-1 and TRBJ2-1; D may be TRBD2 (5 bases). The CDR3 loop spans 16 amino acids. The V end was cut by 1 base, the J end by 4 bases, with 17 bases between. Germline V gene sequence: CDR1 DFQATT, CDR2 SNEGSKA (reference sequence). The CDR3 DNA reads TGCAGTGCTAGAGGCCGACTACGATCCTTTTACAATGAGCAGTTCTTC. This translates into CSARGRLRSFYNEQFF.

This clonotype was recorded at least ten times. This chain links TRBV18 with TRBJ2-3; D uncertain. V was clipped by 5 bases and J by 4 bases, with 7 bases between them. This CDR3 is 12 amino acids long. CDR1 is KGHSH and CDR2 is LQKENI in the germline V gene. CDR3 residues: CASSSSADTQYF. The CDR3 bases are TGTGCCAGCTCATCCTCGGCAGATACGCAGTATTTT.

V gene TRBV4-1 combines with J gene TRBJ2-7, with 7 bases lining up with TRBD1. V lost 1 base to trimming and J lost 3 bases; unmatched junction nucleotides: 6. The CDR3 length is 15 residues. Germline loops: CDR1 MGHRA, CDR2 YSYEKL. For the CDR3, the DNA is TGCGCCAGCAGCCAAGGACAGGGCATTTTCTACGAGCAGTACTTC. The encoded protein is CASSQGQGIFYEQYF.

This clonotype was seen many times. V and J are TRBV20-1 and TRBJ2-1; 14 bases map to TRBD2. Per the germline V gene, CDR1 is DFQATT and CDR2 is SNEGSKA (reference sequence). After removal of 1 base from V and 4 bases from J, the junction contained 3 bases not matched to a gene. The CDR3 consists of 16 residues. The CDR3 protein is CSARGGLAGVYNEQFF. CDR3 in DNA: TGCAGTGCTAGAGGGGGACTAGCGGGGGTATACAATGAGCAGTTCTTC.

This clonotype was found a few times. This chain uses TRBV12-3 or TRBV12-4 with TRBJ2-7; a weak D match, TRBD1 (5 bases). The CDR3 runs 13 residues. V shed 9 bases and J shed 3 bases, with 15 bases lying between them. CDR3 coding DNA: TGTGCCAGTACCTCAGGACACCTCTACGAGCAGTACTTC. This encodes CASTSGHLYEQYF.

This clonotype was detected ten times or more. The chain recombines TRBV12-3 or TRBV12-4 with TRBJ1-4; maybe TRBD1 (6 bases). With 1 base removed from V and 5 bases from J, the gap between germline ends came to 14 bases. The CDR3 is made up of 16 amino acids. This CDR3 is CASSLVLGRGNEKLFF. Written as DNA, the CDR3 is TGTGCCAGCAGTTTAGTGTTGGGAAGGGGGAATGAAAAACTGTTTTTT.

This clonotype was found a few times. The V and J genes are TRBV21-1 and TRBJ2-5; TRBD2, the D gene given by the table, was not confirmed from the DNA. TRBV21-1 is a pseudogene locus. The CDR3 is made up of 19 amino acids. CDR3 nucleotide sequence: TGTGCCAGCAGCAAATTTCTAGTTCGGCTGTTCTTCGTCCGGGAGACCCAGTACTTC. Its protein product is CASSKFLVRLFFVRETQYF.

This clonotype was observed at least ten times. This chain joins TRBV12-3 or TRBV12-4 and TRBJ2-1, with D perhaps matching TRBD2 (6 bases). Between the trimmed V and J ends, which lost 3 bases and 6 bases, there was a span of 15 bases. The CDR3 covers 15 residues. The CDR3 sequence: CASSFTSPMGNEQFF. In nucleotides, the CDR3 is TGTGCCAGCAGTTTCACTAGCCCCATGGGCAATGAGCAGTTCTTC.

There are a few counts of this clonotype. The chain is built from TRBV20-1 and TRBJ2-1, with D perhaps TRBD2 (7 bases). Looked up from germline, CDR1 is DFQATT and CDR2 is SNEGSKA (reference sequence). This CDR3 is 18 amino acids long. The V gene lost 0 bases and the J gene lost 0 bases, with 18 bases spanning the gap. Here the CDR3 DNA reads TGCAGTGCTAGAGATTCCGGGGGGCGCAGGGCCTCCTACAATGAGCAGTTCTTC. Residues: CSARDSGGRRASYNEQFF.

This clonotype was seen a few times. The chain is built from TRBV29-1 and TRBJ2-3, with D possibly being TRBD1 or TRBD2 (6 bases each). This CDR3 is built from 17 residues. Germline lookup yields CDR1 SQVTM and CDR2 ANQGSEA. Trimming took 0 bases from V and 0 from J, leaving 16 bases between them. The CDR3 sequence is CSVEDWSGGLSTDTQYF. The DNA of the CDR3 is TGCAGCGTTGAAGATTGGTCCGGGGGCCTCAGCACAGATACGCAGTATTTT.

This clonotype was counted only a few times. CDR3 bases: TGTGCCACCAGCAGGGTAAGACAGGGGACTGGCGAGCAGTACTTC. This translates into CATSRVRQGTGEQYF. The V gene is TRBV15, the J gene TRBJ2-7, with 8 bases aligning to TRBD1. The germline V gene encodes CDR1 LNHNV and CDR2 YYDKDF (reference sequence). With 3 bases clipped from V and 6 bases from J, the junction kept 10 bases outside the gene matches. This CDR3 region has 15 residues.